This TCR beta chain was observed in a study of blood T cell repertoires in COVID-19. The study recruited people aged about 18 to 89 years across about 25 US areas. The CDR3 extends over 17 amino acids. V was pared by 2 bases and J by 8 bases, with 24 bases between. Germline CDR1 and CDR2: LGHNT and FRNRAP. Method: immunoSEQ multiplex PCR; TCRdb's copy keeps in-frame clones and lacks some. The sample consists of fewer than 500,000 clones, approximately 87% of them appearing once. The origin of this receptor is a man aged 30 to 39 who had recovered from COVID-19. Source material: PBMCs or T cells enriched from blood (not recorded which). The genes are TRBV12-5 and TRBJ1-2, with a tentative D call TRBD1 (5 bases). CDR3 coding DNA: TGTGCTAGTGGTTTGATTGTAGGGACTTCGGCGGTCGAGGGCTACACCTTC. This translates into CASGLIVGTSAVEGYTF.